The 15 T cell receptor beta chains reported below all come from one sample, sequenced in a study of Graves' ophthalmopathy and Graves' hyperthyroidism. RNA transcripts provided the template for amplifying TCR beta CDR3 regions. First-round RT-PCR relied on HTBI primers, and a second-round multiplex PCR came next. TCRdb re-called the multiplex PCR reads through MiXCR, storing one row per CDR3 protein. The data contain 300,000 to 350,000 distinct CDR3 sequences, 17% of them singletons. The sample taken for sequencing was peripheral blood. These receptors were obtained from an adult man with Graves' ophthalmopathy.

V and J are TRBV7-8 and TRBJ2-7; 9 nucleotides align to TRBD1. Trimming removed 5 bases from V and 0 bases from J; junction bases left unmatched: 8. From germline, CDR1 is SGHVS and CDR2 FQNEAQ. The CDR3 loop spans 16 amino acids. As DNA, the CDR3 is TGTGCCAGCAGCCACAACCGGGACAGGGACTCCTACGAGCAGTACTTC. Amino acids: CASSHNRDRDSYEQYF.

In its sample, this clonotype was seen many times. J is TRBJ2-5 and V is TRBV7-2, with D maybe TRBD1 (6 bases). V shed 8 bases and J shed 1 base, with 11 bases lying between them. Germline CDR1 is SGHTA and CDR2 is FQGNSA. The CDR3 consists of 13 residues. This CDR3 is CASGRDTQETQYF. The DNA of the CDR3 is TGTGCCAGCGGAAGGGACACCCAAGAGACCCAGTACTTC.

V usage is TRBV28 and J usage is TRBJ1-1; D not resolved. The CDR3 runs 14 residues. Trimming cost V 3 bases and J 1 base, with 9 bases left between them. From germline, CDR1 is MDHEN and CDR2 SYDVKM. The CDR3 DNA reads TGTGCCAGCAGTTTTATAGGACCGAACACTGAAGCTTTCTTT. Translated, it gives CASSFIGPNTEAFF. The entire variable domain, with the rest obtained from reference TRBV28 and TRBJ1-1, is as follows: DVKVTQSSRYLVKRTGEKVFLECVQDMDHENMFWYRQDPGLGLRLIYFSYDVKMKEKGDIPEGYSVSREKKERFSLILESASTNQTSMYLCASSFIGPNTEAFFGQGTRLTVV.

This clonotype was counted many times. The rearrangement uses TRBV7-8 and TRBJ2-7; 10 bases align to TRBD1. Unmatched junction bases numbered 8, after V lost 5 bases and J lost 1 base. This CDR3 spans 16 amino acids. The germline V gene encodes CDR1 SGHVS and CDR2 FQNEAQ. The DNA of the CDR3 is TGTGCCAGCAGCGTACACCGGGACAGGGGATCCTACGAGCAGTACTTC. Protein sequence: CASSVHRDRGSYEQYF.

This clonotype was picked up many times. This may stem from a read error, because a much larger clone lies one nucleotide away. This chain uses TRBV2 with TRBJ2-5; D gene unclear. The CDR3 length is 13 residues. Germline V CDR1 and CDR2: SNHLY, FYNNEI. The CDR3 DNA reads as TGTGCCAGCAGTGAAGTGTGGAGAGAGGCCCAGTACTTC. Protein: CASSEVWREAQYF. Combining the CDR3 with reference TRBV2 and TRBJ2-5 gives the whole variable domain EPEVTQTPSHQVTQMGQEVILRCVPISNHLYFYWYRQILGQKVEFLVSFYNNEISEKSEIFDDQFSVERPDGSNFTLKIRSTKLEDSAMYFCASSEVWREAQYFGPGTRLLVL.

This clonotype was detected many times. V gene TRBV7-3 combines with J gene TRBJ2-5; D gene unclear. Trimming shortened V by 4 bases and J by 1 base, and 7 bases separated the two germline ends. The CDR3 is made up of 13 amino acids. Germline V gene data show CDR1 as SGHTA and CDR2 as FQGTGA. The CDR3 loop reads CASSSQPQETQYF. For the CDR3, the DNA is TGTGCCAGCAGCTCGCAACCCCAAGAGACCCAGTACTTC.

The sample holds a few counts of this clonotype. The chain has TRBV5-1 and TRBJ2-2; D might be TRBD1 or TRBD2, each matching 6 bases. The V end was cut by 4 bases, the J end by 4 bases, with 17 bases between. CDR3 length: 16 amino acids. Germline loops: CDR1 SGHRS, CDR2 YFSETQ. The CDR3 loop is CASSRRTGAGTGELFF. CDR3 coding DNA: TGCGCCAGCAGCCGCCGGACGGGGGCTGGCACCGGGGAGCTGTTTTTT.

J is TRBJ2-2 and V is TRBV12-3 or TRBV12-4; 10 bases match TRBD2. V trimming: 3 bases; J trimming: 4 bases; junction bases outside the gene matches: 5. This CDR3 region has 16 residues. The CDR3 sequence is CASSFFGLAATGELFF. In nucleotides, the CDR3 is TGTGCCAGCAGTTTTTTTGGACTAGCGGCCACCGGGGAGCTGTTTTTT.

This clonotype was detected only a few times. The chain joins TRBV7-8 to TRBJ2-7, with 7 bases that match TRBD2. The V and J ends lost 1 base and 5 bases, in that order; junction bases with no gene match: 8. There are 15 residues in the CDR3. Germline lookup yields CDR1 SGHVS and CDR2 FQNEAQ. CDR3 loop: CASSLEPGRRNEQYF. CDR3 bases: TGTGCCAGCAGCTTAGAACCCGGGAGGAGGAACGAGCAGTACTTC.

This clonotype was recorded many times. J is TRBJ1-2 and V is TRBV28, with 7 bases that match TRBD1. The V gene end was trimmed by 4 bases and the J gene end by 5 bases; junction bases not matched to a gene: 4. CDR3 size: 13 residues. Germline V lookup: CDR1 MDHEN, CDR2 SYDVKM. CDR3 nucleotide sequence: TGTGCCAGCAGTTCCGGGACAGCGTATGGCTACACCTTC. Its translation is CASSSGTAYGYTF.

This clonotype was picked up many times. V gene TRBV5-1 combines with J gene TRBJ1-2; 8 bases fit TRBD1. This CDR3 contains 15 residues. The germline V gene has CDR1 SGHRS and CDR2 YFSETQ. V shed 6 bases and J 3 bases; nucleotides not matched to a gene: 10. The CDR3 DNA follows: TGCGCCAGCACCCTCCCTGGGACAGGAGACTATGGCTACACCTTC. This gives the protein CASTLPGTGDYGYTF.

The chain joins TRBV11-1 to TRBJ2-2, with unresolved D. The germline V and J ends were trimmed by 1 base and 3 bases, with 15 bases remaining between them. The CDR3 runs to 17 residues. Germline V gene lookup returns CDR1 SGHAT and CDR2 FQDESV (reference sequence). CDR3: CASSLEAVSSYTGELFF. CDR3 DNA sequence: TGTGCCAGCAGCTTAGAGGCGGTTAGCAGTTACACCGGGGAGCTGTTTTTT.

This clonotype was counted at least ten times. The gene calls are TRBV10-3 and TRBJ1-5; D is uncertain. Germline loops: CDR1 ENHRY, CDR2 SYGVKD. The CDR3 covers 12 residues. Trimming shortened V by 1 base and J by 5 bases, and 3 bases separated the two germline ends. CDR3 residues: CAISEYDQPQHF. The CDR3 DNA is TGTGCCATCAGTGAGTATGATCAGCCCCAGCATTTT.

This clonotype was seen ten or more times. The chain is built from TRBV5-1 and TRBJ1-1, with D uncertain. The CDR3 has 14 amino acids. Trimming left V 5 bases short and J 0 bases short, with 11 bases between. The V gene's germline CDR1 is SGHRS and CDR2 YFSETQ. The DNA of the CDR3 is TGCGCCAGCAGAGAGAACGGAGTGAACACTGAAGCTTTCTTT. Translating it yields CASRENGVNTEAFF.

This chain joins TRBV27 and TRBJ1-6, with D possibly being TRBD1 (5 bases). In germline, CDR1 is MNHEY, CDR2 SMNVEV (reference sequence). V was trimmed by 3 bases and J by 7 bases, leaving 10 bases between them. The CDR3 runs to 14 residues. The CDR3 region is CASSFGALNSPLHF. The DNA for the CDR3 is TGTGCCAGCAGTTTCGGGGCATTGAATTCACCCCTCCACTTT.